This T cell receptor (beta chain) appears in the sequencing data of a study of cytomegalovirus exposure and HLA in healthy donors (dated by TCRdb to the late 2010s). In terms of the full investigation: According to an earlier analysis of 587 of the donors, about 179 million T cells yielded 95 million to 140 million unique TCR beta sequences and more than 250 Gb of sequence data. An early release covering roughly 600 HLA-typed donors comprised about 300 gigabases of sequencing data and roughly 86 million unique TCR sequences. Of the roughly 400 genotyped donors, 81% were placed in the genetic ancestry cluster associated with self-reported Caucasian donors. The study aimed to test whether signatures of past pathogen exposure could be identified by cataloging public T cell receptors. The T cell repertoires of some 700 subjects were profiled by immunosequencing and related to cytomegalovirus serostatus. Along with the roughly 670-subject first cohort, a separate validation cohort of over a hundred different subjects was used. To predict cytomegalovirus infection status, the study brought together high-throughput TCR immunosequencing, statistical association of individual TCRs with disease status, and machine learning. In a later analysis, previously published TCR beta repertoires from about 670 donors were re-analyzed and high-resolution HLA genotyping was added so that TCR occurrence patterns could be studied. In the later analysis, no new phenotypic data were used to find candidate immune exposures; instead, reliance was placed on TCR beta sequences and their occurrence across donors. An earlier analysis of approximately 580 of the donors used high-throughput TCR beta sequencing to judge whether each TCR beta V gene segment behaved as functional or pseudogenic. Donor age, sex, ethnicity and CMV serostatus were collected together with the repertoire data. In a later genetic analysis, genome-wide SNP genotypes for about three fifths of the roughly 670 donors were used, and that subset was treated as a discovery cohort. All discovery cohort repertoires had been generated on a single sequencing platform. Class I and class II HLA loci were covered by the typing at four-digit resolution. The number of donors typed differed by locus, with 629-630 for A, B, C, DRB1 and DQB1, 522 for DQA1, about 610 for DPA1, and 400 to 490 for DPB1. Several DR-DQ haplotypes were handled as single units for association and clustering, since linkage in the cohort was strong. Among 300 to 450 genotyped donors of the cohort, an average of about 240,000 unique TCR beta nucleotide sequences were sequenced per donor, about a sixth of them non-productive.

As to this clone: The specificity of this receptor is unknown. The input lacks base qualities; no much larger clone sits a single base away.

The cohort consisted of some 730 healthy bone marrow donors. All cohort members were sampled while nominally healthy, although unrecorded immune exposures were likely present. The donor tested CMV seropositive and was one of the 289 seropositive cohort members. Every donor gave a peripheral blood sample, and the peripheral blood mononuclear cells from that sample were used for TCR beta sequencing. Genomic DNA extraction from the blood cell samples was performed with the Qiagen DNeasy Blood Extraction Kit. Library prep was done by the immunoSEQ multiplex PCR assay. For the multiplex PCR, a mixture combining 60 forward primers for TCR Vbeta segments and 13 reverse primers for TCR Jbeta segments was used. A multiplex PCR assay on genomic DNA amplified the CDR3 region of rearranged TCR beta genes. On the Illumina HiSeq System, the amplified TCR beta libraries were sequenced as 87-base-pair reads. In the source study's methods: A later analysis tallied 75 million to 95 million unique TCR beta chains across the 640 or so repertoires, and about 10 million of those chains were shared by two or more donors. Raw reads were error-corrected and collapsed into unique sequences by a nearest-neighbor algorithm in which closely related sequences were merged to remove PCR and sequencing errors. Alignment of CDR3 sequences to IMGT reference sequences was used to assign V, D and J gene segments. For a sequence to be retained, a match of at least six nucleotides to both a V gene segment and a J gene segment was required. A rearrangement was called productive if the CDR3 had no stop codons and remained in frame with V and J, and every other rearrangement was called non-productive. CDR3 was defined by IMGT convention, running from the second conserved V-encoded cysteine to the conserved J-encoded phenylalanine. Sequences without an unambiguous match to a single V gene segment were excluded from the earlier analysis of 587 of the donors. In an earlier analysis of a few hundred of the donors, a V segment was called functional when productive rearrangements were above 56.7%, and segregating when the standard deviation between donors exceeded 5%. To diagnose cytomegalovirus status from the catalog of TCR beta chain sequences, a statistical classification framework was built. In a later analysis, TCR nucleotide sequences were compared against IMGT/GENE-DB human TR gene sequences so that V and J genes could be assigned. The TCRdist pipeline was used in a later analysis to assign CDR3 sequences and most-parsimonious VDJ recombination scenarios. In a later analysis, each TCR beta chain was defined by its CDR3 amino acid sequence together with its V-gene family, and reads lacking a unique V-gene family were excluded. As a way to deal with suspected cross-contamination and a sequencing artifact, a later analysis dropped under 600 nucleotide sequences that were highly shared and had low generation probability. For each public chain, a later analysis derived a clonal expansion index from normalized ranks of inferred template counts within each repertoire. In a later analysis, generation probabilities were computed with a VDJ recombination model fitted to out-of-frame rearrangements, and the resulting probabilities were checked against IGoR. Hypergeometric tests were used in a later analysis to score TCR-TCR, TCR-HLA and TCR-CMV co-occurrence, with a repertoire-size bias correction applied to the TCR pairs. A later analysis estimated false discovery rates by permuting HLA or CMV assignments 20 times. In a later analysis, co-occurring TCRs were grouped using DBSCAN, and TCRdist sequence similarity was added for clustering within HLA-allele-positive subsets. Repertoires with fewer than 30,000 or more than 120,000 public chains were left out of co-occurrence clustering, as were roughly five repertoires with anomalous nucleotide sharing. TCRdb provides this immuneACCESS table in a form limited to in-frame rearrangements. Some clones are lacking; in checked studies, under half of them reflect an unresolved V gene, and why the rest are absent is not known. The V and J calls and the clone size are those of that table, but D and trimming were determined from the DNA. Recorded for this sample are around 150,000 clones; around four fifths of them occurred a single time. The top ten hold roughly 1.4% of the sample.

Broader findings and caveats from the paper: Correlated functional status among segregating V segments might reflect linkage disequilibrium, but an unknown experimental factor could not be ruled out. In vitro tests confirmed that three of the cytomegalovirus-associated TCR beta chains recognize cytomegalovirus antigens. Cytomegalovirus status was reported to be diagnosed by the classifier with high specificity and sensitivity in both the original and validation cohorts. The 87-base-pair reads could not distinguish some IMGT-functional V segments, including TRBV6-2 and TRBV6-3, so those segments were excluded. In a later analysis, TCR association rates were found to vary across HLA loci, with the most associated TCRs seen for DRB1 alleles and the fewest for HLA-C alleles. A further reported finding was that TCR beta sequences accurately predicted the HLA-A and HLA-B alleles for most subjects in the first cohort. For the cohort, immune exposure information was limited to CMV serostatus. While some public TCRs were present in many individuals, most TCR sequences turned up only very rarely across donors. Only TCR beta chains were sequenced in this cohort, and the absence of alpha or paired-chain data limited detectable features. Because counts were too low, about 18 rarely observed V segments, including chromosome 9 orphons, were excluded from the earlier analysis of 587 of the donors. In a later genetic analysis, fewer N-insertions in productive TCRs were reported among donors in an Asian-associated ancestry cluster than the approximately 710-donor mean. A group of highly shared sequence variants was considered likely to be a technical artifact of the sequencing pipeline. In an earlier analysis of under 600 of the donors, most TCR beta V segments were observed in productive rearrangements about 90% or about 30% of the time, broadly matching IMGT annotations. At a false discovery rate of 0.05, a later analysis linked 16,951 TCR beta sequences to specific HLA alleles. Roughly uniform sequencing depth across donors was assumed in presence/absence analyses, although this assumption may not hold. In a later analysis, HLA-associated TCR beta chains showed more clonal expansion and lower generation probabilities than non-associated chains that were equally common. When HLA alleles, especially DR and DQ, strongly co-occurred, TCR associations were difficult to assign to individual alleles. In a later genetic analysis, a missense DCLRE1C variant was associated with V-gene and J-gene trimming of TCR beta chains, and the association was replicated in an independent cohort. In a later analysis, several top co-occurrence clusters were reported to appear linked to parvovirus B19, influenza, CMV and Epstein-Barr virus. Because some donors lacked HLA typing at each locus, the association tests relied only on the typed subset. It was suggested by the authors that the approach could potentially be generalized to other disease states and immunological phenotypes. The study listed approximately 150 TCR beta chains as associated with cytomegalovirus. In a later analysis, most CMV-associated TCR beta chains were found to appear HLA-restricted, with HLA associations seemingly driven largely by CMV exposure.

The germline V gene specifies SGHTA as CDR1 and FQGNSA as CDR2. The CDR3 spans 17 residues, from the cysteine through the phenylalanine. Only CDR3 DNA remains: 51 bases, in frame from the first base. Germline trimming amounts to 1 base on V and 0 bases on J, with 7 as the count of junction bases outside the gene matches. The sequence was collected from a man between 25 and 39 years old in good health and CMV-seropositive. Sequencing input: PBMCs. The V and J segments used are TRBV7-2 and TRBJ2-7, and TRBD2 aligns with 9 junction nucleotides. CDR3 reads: CASSLGGLAHFSYEQYF. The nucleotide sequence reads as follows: TGTGCCAGCAGCTTAGGGGGACTAGCCCATTTCTCCTACGAGCAGTACTTC.